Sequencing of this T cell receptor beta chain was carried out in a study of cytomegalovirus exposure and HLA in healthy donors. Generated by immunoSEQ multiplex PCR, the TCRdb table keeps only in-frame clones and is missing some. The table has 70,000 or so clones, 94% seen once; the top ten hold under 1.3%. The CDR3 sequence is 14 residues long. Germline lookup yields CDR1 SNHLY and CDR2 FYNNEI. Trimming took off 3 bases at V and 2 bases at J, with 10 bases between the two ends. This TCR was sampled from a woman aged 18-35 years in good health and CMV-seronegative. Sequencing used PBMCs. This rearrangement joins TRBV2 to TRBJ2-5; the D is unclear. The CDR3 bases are TGTGCCAGCAGTGATGGCAGGCCGCAAGAGACCCAGTACTTC. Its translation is CASSDGRPQETQYF.